This T cell receptor (beta chain) was recovered during a study of T cell responses to AZD1222 COVID-19 vaccine. Overall study results and limits: Regions left unmutated in variants are reportedly the target of nearly half of spike-specific TCRs.

About this clone: Its antigen is unidentified.

In germline, CDR1 is SGHVS, CDR2 FNYEAQ. The CDR3 is 18 residues long. Trimming took 8 bases from V and 8 from J; bases not matched to a gene: 20. Repertoires were generated with immunoSEQ multiplex PCR, while TCRdb's copy carries only in-frame clones and drops some. The sample has over 150,000 clones; approximately 90% are singletons. The chain recombines TRBV7-6 with TRBJ2-1, with TRBD2 identical over 11 bases. Source: peripheral blood, taken on day 0 of AZD1222 vaccination. The source is an adult in good health. CDR3 DNA: TGTGCCAGCTCTGGGCGTCTCTCAATAGCGGGAGGGGGCTATGAGCAGTTCTTC. It is translated as CASSGRLSIAGGGYEQFF.